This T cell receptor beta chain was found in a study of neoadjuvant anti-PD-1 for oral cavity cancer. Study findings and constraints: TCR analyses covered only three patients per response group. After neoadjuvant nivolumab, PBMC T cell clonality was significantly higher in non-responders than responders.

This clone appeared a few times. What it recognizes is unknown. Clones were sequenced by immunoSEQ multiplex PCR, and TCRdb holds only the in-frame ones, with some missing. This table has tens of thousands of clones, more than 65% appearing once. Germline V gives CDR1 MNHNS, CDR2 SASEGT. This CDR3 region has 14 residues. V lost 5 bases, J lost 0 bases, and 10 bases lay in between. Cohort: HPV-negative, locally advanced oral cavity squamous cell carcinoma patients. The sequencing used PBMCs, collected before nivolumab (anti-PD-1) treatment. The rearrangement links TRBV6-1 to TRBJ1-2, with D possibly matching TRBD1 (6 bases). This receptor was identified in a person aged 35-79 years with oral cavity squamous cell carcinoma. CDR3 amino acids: CASSRTVANYGYTF. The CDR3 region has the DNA TGTGCCAGCAGTAGGACAGTTGCTAACTATGGCTACACCTTC.